The T cell receptor beta chain described here comes from a study of T-cell memory formation after mild COVID-19 (dated by TCRdb to the early 2020s). Broadly, across the study: TCR sequence clusters from the two donors were largely donor specific. Longitudinal TCRalpha and TCRbeta repertoire sequencing tracked T-cell clones expanding and contracting after mild COVID-19 in a couple of donors. The cohort was made up of two young adult volunteers, one female and one male, who were previously healthy.

Beyond this particular receptor, the publication reports: Contracting CD4+ clones appeared mostly in the CM and EM memory subsets, whereas CD8+ clones were enriched in EMRA. Some responding clones were found in pre-infection memory, which suggests that pre-existing cross-reactive memory T cells took part in the SARS-CoV-2 response. Clones contracting from day 15 to 85 had balanced CD4/CD8 phenotypes, while a second wave expanding from day 15 to 37 was biased towards CD4+. The study covered only a couple of mild cases, and larger cohorts including severe cases with pre-infection samples were considered necessary. The second-wave clones that peaked on day 37 were not confirmed to be SARS-CoV-2 specific.

TCRdb lists the instrument as Illumina NovaSeq 6000. Using 5'RACE with constant-segment primers, TCRalpha and TCRbeta cDNA libraries were constructed, with sample barcodes and unique molecular identifiers added in the process. RNA was extracted from every sample with Trizol reagent. Amplification of the libraries took two PCR steps, and the second step added a second sample barcode plus Illumina TruSeq adapters. Sequencing of the libraries was done on an Illumina NovaSeq, producing 2 x 150 bp paired-end reads. As for the original processing: Reads were demultiplexed and collapsed into UMI-guided consensus sequences with migec v1.2.7. Using mixcr v2.1.11, the UMI consensuses were aligned to TRA and TRB V and J templates and assembled into clonotypes. A clonotype was counted as expanded or contracted only when both edgeR and NoisET called the clonotype significant, with the noise models trained on biological replicates. edgeR calls used a false discovery rate-adjusted p below 0.01 and a log2 fold-change threshold of 1. As an exploratory analysis of dynamics, max-normalized trajectories of the 1000 most abundant clonotypes were examined with PCA combined with hierarchical clustering. Separately sequenced CD4+ and CD8+ repertoires were used to assign a CD4 or CD8 phenotype to each responding clone. TCRdb ran its own pipeline on the public reads, namely fastp trimming at Q25 and MiXCR clone calling, and kept in-frame beta chains. Rows are combined by CDR3 protein, so each entry shows the most common genes and DNA. The V and J calls shown here were made by TCRdb, not taken from the authors' results. Present in this sample are about 450,000 distinct CDR3 sequences, around 22% of which were seen just once. Under 15% of the sample is held by the ten biggest clonotypes.

Ficoll-Paque density gradient centrifugation was used to isolate PBMCs. From the cysteine through the phenylalanine, the CDR3 covers 14 amino acids. The kept DNA is CDR3 alone, 42 bases in frame from the first base. CDR1 SGHDN and CDR2 FVKESK were looked up in the germline V gene. The junction shows trimming of 3 bases on V and 3 bases on J, plus 12 bases between the germline ends. For this clonotype: The antigen it binds to is not known. No qualities accompany the bases; no much larger clone lies one base away.

The sample taken for sequencing was PBMCs or a T cell subset sorted from them (not recorded which). The sequence derives from an adult woman who had mild COVID-19 (a few samples of this study predate the infection). The sample titles of this study are shuffled in the database, so cell type and time point are left out; the donor was told from shared clones. The chain was built from TRBV14 and TRBJ2-7; a tentative D call is TRBD2 (6 bases match). CDR3 reads: CASSQVGGYYEQYF. The nucleotides are TGTGCCAGCAGCCAGGTTGGGGGGTACTACGAGCAGTACTTC.